The TCR beta chain under discussion was sequenced for a study of tumor-infiltrating lymphocytes in primary liver carcinoma. On this clonotype: Its antigen is as yet unknown. Being one base from a much bigger clone, this may be a read error.

Starting material of about 480 ng total RNA yielded TCR beta cDNA via a constant-region primer. Employing slightly modified ARM-PCR, three nested multiplex PCR rounds were run, and these gave rise to the TCR beta libraries. Researchers ran the first two PCR rounds for roughly 10 cycles each with TRBV1-TRBV30 forward primers and a C-beta reverse primer. TCRdb recomputed calls from the multiplex PCR reads with MiXCR, one row per CDR3 protein. The sample yields 90,000 to 150,000 distinct CDR3 sequences, around 70% seen once. Germline V gives CDR1 SGHVS, CDR2 FQNEAQ. The CDR3 is 15 residues long. Trimming shortened V by 6 bases and J by 4 bases, and 17 bases separated the two germline ends. Overall study results and limits: It was tumor-adjacent and tumor-blood pairs that overlapped less than tumor region pairs did.

Both RNA and DNA were isolated together from about 21-30 mg of bulk tissue that had not been sorted. Material: tumor-adjacent normal liver tissue. The clonotype originates from an older woman with primary liver carcinoma and hepatitis B virus infection. J is TRBJ2-3 and V is TRBV7-8; D unresolved. The CDR3 loop is CASSDSLVGADTQYF. The CDR3 nucleotides read TGTGCCAGCAGTGATAGTCTAGTGGGTGCAGATACGCAGTATTTT.